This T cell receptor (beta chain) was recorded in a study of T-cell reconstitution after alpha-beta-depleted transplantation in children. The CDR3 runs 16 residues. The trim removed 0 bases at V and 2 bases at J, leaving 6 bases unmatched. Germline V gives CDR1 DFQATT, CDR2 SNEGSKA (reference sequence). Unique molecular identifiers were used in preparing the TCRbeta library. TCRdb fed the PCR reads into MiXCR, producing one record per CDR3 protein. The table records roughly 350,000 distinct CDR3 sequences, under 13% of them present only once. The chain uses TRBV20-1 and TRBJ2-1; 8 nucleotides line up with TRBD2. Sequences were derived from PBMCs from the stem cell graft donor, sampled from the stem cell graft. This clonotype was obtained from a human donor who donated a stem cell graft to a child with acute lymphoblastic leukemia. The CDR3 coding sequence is TGCAGTGCTAGAGATCGGACGGGAGGGGCCTACAATGAGCAGTTCTTC. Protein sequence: CSARDRTGGAYNEQFF.